The 16 T cell receptor beta chains listed next were all sequenced from one sample in a study of early stage breast cancer tumors. The assay was immunoSEQ multiplex PCR, and TCRdb's table has in-frame clones only and misses some. The data show several thousand clones, roughly 73% seen once. The sequenced sample consisted of normal breast tissue next to the tumor. The receptor source for this set is a person in their 40s with breast cancer.

V is TRBV6-6 and J is TRBJ2-3; the match to TRBD2 covers 8 bases. The germline V gene has CDR1 MNHNY and CDR2 SVGAGI (reference sequence). V was clipped by 2 bases and J by 7 bases; unmatched bases: 5. The CDR3 contains 14 residues. CDR3 amino acids: CASSYGTRGNTQYF. Written as DNA, the CDR3 is TGTGCCAGCAGTTACGGGACTAGGGGGAATACGCAGTATTTT.

The CDR3 loop reads CASSLLRGTGNTIYF. CDR3 coding DNA: TGTGCCAGCAGCTTGTTGAGGGGAACTGGAAACACCATATATTTT. The rearrangement links TRBV7-4 to TRBJ1-3; weak D call: TRBD1 (5 bases). The germline V gene encodes CDR1 SGHVT and CDR2 SQSDAQ. Deletions cut 3 bases from V and 2 bases from J, with 11 bases between. This CDR3 spans 15 amino acids.

The V gene is TRBV7-2, the J gene TRBJ2-1, with 10 positions matching TRBD1. V lost 6 bases, J lost 7 bases, and 12 bases stayed unmatched. The CDR3 sequence is 16 residues long. The germline V gene has CDR1 SGHTA and CDR2 FQGNSA. The CDR3 DNA reads TGTGCCAGCAGTCTAGCCGGGACAGGGGTACGGAATGAGCAGTTCTTC. It codes for CASSLAGTGVRNEQFF.

V usage is TRBV6-6 and J usage is TRBJ2-5; TRBD1 matches 9 bases. The V and J ends lost 7 bases and 4 bases, in that order; junction bases with no gene match: 4. Germline V gene sequence: CDR1 MNHNY, CDR2 SVGAGI (reference sequence). The CDR3 loop spans 13 amino acids. This CDR3 is CASKVTGGETQYF. The CDR3 region has the DNA TGTGCCAGCAAAGTGACAGGGGGAGAGACCCAGTACTTC.

The chain recombines TRBV13 with TRBJ2-5; 8 nucleotides align to TRBD1. The CDR3 has 14 amino acids. The V gene end was trimmed by 8 bases and the J gene end by 1 base; junction bases not matched to a gene: 6. The V gene's germline CDR1 is PRHDT and CDR2 FYEKMQ (reference sequence). CDR3 protein: CASRGQGGQETQYF. CDR3 coding DNA: TGTGCCAGCCGAGGACAGGGAGGCCAAGAGACCCAGTACTTC.

This clone came up a few times. The chain combines TRBV7-9 with TRBJ2-3, with D perhaps given as TRBD1 or TRBD2 (5 bases each). V lost 4 bases and J 1 base, leaving 12 bases between the germline ends. Germline V CDR1 and CDR2: SEHNR, FQNEAQ (reference sequence). The CDR3 totals 15 residues. The CDR3 sequence: CASSYTMGGTDTQYF. The CDR3 DNA sequence: TGTGCCAGCAGCTACACGATGGGGGGCACAGATACGCAGTATTTT.

The chain recombines TRBV14 with TRBJ2-2, with 8 positions matching TRBD2. J lost 7 bases, V lost 3 bases, and 10 bases had no gene match. The CDR3 length is 16 residues. CDR1 and CDR2 (germline): SGHDN, FVKESK. CDR3 amino acids: CASSQTLAGQGGELFF. Here the CDR3 DNA reads TGTGCCAGCAGCCAGACCTTAGCGGGGCAGGGCGGGGAGCTGTTTTTT.

The chain has TRBV15 and TRBJ1-4; no definite D call. Trimming removed 3 bases from V and 4 bases from J, with 6 bases in between. CDR1 is LNHNV and CDR2 is YYDKDF in the germline V gene (reference sequence). This CDR3 has 13 amino acids. This chain's CDR3 is CATSRGVNEKLFF. DNA of the CDR3: TGTGCCACCAGCAGGGGTGTTAATGAAAAACTGTTTTTT.

The rearrangement joins TRBV10-3 to TRBJ2-1; TRBD2 matches 7 bases. There are 17 residues in the CDR3. Trimming took 9 bases from V and 4 from J; bases not matched to a gene: 18. Germline loops: CDR1 ENHRY, CDR2 SYGVKD. The chain's CDR3 is CAIAGRKGGNAYNEQFF. The CDR3 DNA sequence: TGTGCCATAGCGGGACGTAAGGGCGGGAATGCGTACAATGAGCAGTTCTTC.

The V and J genes are TRBV2 and TRBJ2-2, with 9 nucleotides matching TRBD1. The CDR3 consists of 14 residues. The trim removed 6 bases at V and 6 bases at J, leaving 5 bases unmatched. Per germline, CDR1 SNHLY and CDR2 FYNNEI. This CDR3 reads CASRRTGAPGELFF. Written as DNA, the CDR3 is TGTGCCAGCAGGCGGACAGGGGCTCCCGGGGAGCTGTTTTTT.

This clone was seen a handful of times. The chain combines TRBV5-1 with TRBJ2-3; TRBD2 matches 9 bases. The junction had 3 bases not matched to a gene; V was cut back by 4 bases and J by 6 bases. This CDR3 region has 13 residues. CDR1 is SGHRS, CDR2 YFSETQ, per germline. The CDR3: CASSDGTSDTQYF. In DNA form, the CDR3 reads TGCGCCAGCAGCGACGGGACTAGCGATACGCAGTATTTT. Supplemented by reference TRBV5-1 and TRBJ2-3, the full variable domain reads KAGVTQTPRYLIKTRGQQVTLSCSPISGHRSVSWYQQTPGQGLQFLFEYFSETQRNKGNFPGRFSGRQFSNSRSEMNVSTLELGDSALYLCASSDGTSDTQYFGPGTRLTVL.

J is TRBJ2-2 and V is TRBV30; 11 bases are shared with TRBD2. Germline CDR1 GTSNPN, CDR2 SVGIG (reference sequence). This CDR3 has 19 residues. V shed 4 bases, J shed 2 bases, and the junction held 15 bases outside the gene matches. The CDR3 DNA sequence: TGTGCCTGGAACGAGTTAGCGGGAGGGCATTGGGGTAACACCGGGGAGCTGTTTTTT. The encoded protein is CAWNELAGGHWGNTGELFF.

This clone came up once. The chain couples TRBV6-4 to TRBJ2-2, with 7 nucleotides matching TRBD2. The V and J ends lost 1 base and 2 bases, in that order; junction bases with no gene match: 1. The germline CDR1 and CDR2 sequences are MRHNA and SNTAGT. This CDR3 is built from 15 residues. The CDR3 DNA reads TGTGCCAGCAGTGACTTAGCGGGTAACACCGGGGAGCTGTTTTTT. Translation gives CASSDLAGNTGELFF.

The rearrangement links TRBV10-3 to TRBJ1-2, with D unresolved. The CDR3 is 16 amino acids. V was cut by 4 bases and J by 3 bases, with 18 bases left in between. CDR1 is ENHRY, CDR2 SYGVKD, per germline. CDR3 nucleotide sequence: TGTGCCATCAGTGGCCTTTTGGGAGATTTGGACTATGGCTACACCTTC. It encodes CAISGLLGDLDYGYTF.

To note about this clone: Compared with germline, one end of the junction differs, possibly owing to a read error. The chain links TRBV19 to TRBJ2-2; D perhaps matches TRBD2 (6 bases). This CDR3 is 13 amino acids long. Germline CDR1 LNHDA, CDR2 SQIVND (reference sequence). The CDR3 region is CASSLTGSGGLFF. The CDR3 DNA reads as TGTGCCAGTAGCCTTACGGGCTCCGGGGGGCTGTTTTTT.

The chain recombines TRBV4-1 with TRBJ2-5; a weak D match, TRBD2 (7 bases). This CDR3 contains 15 residues. Germline values: CDR1 MGHRA, CDR2 YSYEKL. Trimming pared 0 bases from V and 4 bases from J, leaving 12 bases between. The CDR3 loop reads CASSQDRGALETQYF. DNA for the CDR3: TGCGCCAGCAGCCAAGATCGGGGGGCCCTAGAGACCCAGTACTTC.